Listed here are 22 T cell receptor beta chains from one sample, sequenced in a study of blood T cells in healthy people across ages. Primed by a sample-barcoded 5' primer and a J-beta primer mix, a second PCR proceeded for about 7 to 11 cycles. TCRdb independently ran MiXCR on the 5' RACE reads; one entry per CDR3 protein. Of some 940,000 distinct CDR3 sequences detected, 25% to 35% appear once; the ten largest clones hold roughly 10%. This same sample was also taken into another study, of T cells of mothers and their children.

Sequenced: blood. These TCRs come from a woman between 35 and 50 years old in good health.

This clonotype was seen a few times. V usage is TRBV6-2 or TRBV6-3 and J usage is TRBJ2-7; no firm D call. Trimming cost V 2 bases and J 4 bases, with 12 bases left between them. Per germline, CDR1 MNHEY and CDR2 SVGEGT. The CDR3 loop spans 14 amino acids. CDR3 protein: CASSYGRQPYEQYF. CDR3 coding DNA: TGTGCCAGCAGTTACGGTCGACAACCATACGAGCAGTACTTC.

The gene calls are TRBV15 and TRBJ1-1; D uncertain. Trimming shortened V by 5 bases and J by 4 bases, and 14 bases separated the two germline ends. The CDR3 has 14 amino acids. Germline V gene sequence: CDR1 LNHNV, CDR2 YYDKDF (reference sequence). The CDR3 sequence is CATSALSGSTEAFF. CDR3 nucleotides: TGTGCCACCAGCGCCTTGAGTGGGAGCACTGAAGCTTTCTTT.

About this clonotype: Just one base apart from a much larger clone, this may be a read error. CDR3 nucleotides: TGTGCCAGCGGCCAAGTAGCGGGGGTCTCCTACGAGCAGTACTTC. Translating it yields CASGQVAGVSYEQYF. The gene calls are TRBV4-2 and TRBJ2-7; 9 nucleotides match TRBD2. This CDR3 region has 15 residues. Germline V gene lookup returns CDR1 LGHNA and CDR2 YNFKEQ.

This chain joins TRBV9 and TRBJ2-1; D is unclear. CDR1 is SGDLS and CDR2 is YYNGEE in the germline V gene. The CDR3 runs to 18 residues. V was shortened by 4 bases and J by 0 bases, with 20 bases between the two germline ends. The CDR3 loop is CASSPHPKVRSSYNEQFF. CDR3 bases: TGTGCCAGCAGCCCCCACCCCAAGGTCCGCAGCTCCTACAATGAGCAGTTCTTC.

This clonotype has a count of ten or more. The chain is built from TRBV4-1 and TRBJ1-2, with D uncertain. The CDR3 extends over 14 amino acids. The V end lost 1 base, the J end lost 5 bases, and 11 bases lay between the germline ends. The germline V gene has CDR1 MGHRA and CDR2 YSYEKL. CDR3 region: CASSQVMTGYGYTF. The DNA for the CDR3 is TGCGCCAGCAGCCAAGTGATGACGGGGTATGGCTACACCTTC.

The rearrangement joins TRBV9 to TRBJ2-1; 9 nucleotides line up with TRBD2. The J segment lost 0 bases and the V segment lost 3 bases, leaving 7 bases of the junction unmatched. The CDR3 runs 17 residues. In germline, CDR1 is SGDLS, CDR2 YYNGEE. CDR3 nucleotide sequence: TGTGCCAGCAGCGCGTTAGCGGGGGTCGCCTCCTACAATGAGCAGTTCTTC. Protein product: CASSALAGVASYNEQFF.

A note on this clonotype: One end of the junction is discordant with germline, which a read error may explain. The chain combines TRBV7-2 with TRBJ2-1; 7 nucleotides line up with TRBD1. Germline CDR1 and CDR2: SGHTA and FQGNSA. This CDR3 comprises 16 residues. Here the CDR3 reads CASSSAGDSSYSEQFF. CDR3 coding DNA: TGTGCCAGCAGCTCCGCCGGGGACAGCTCCTACAGTGAGCAGTTCTTC.

This chain joins TRBV6-1 and TRBJ2-7; 7 nucleotides agree with TRBD1. The length of the CDR3 is 15 residues. In germline, CDR1 is MNHNS, CDR2 SASEGT. V shed 6 bases, J shed 0 bases, and the junction held 8 bases outside the gene matches. CDR3 protein: CASRQGTASSYEQYF. The CDR3 coding sequence is TGTGCCAGCAGACAGGGGACAGCAAGCTCCTACGAGCAGTACTTC.

V is TRBV7-9 and J is TRBJ2-6; TRBD1 might be the D (5 bases). The CDR3 runs to 17 residues. Germline V gives CDR1 SEHNR, CDR2 FQNEAQ (reference sequence). V was shortened by 3 bases and J by 0 bases, with 12 bases between the two germline ends. Written as DNA, the CDR3 is TGTGCCAGCAGCTTGGTAGTGGGGCCCTCTGGGGCCAACGTCCTGACTTTC. The encoded protein is CASSLVVGPSGANVLTF. The complete variable domain, with remaining parts taken from reference TRBV7-9 and TRBJ2-6, reads DTGVSQNPRHKITKRGQNVTFRCDPISEHNRLYWYRQTLGQGPEFLTYFQNEAQLEKSRLLSDRFSAERPKGSFSTLEIQRTEQGDSAMYLCASSLVVGPSGANVLTFGAGSRLTVL.

In its sample, this clonotype was seen a few times. This chain connects TRBV29-1 to TRBJ1-2, with D uncertain. The V and J ends lost 3 bases and 2 bases respectively, with 10 bases between them. The CDR3 has 13 residues. Per the germline V gene, CDR1 is SQVTM and CDR2 is ANQGSEA. CDR3 in amino acids: CSVEGSENYGYTF. The CDR3 coding sequence is TGCAGCGTTGAGGGGTCGGAAAACTATGGCTACACCTTC.

This clonotype was counted at least ten times. The J gene is TRBJ2-7, the V gene TRBV7-9; TRBD1 might be the D (5 bases). The CDR3 contains 14 residues. Germline V gene lookup returns CDR1 SEHNR and CDR2 FQNEAQ (reference sequence). V was cut by 4 bases and J by 0 bases, with 10 bases left in between. The CDR3 sequence: CASSSRVSSYEQYF. The CDR3 DNA follows: TGTGCCAGCAGCTCCAGGGTGAGCTCCTACGAGCAGTACTTC.

The gene calls are TRBV20-1 and TRBJ2-7; a possible D gene is TRBD2 (6 bases). V was clipped by 1 base and J by 3 bases, with 10 bases between them. The CDR3 runs 13 residues. Germline lookup yields CDR1 DFQATT and CDR2 SNEGSKA (reference sequence). The CDR3 spells CSARARTIYEQYF. CDR3 DNA: TGCAGTGCTAGAGCTCGGACTATCTACGAGCAGTACTTC.

This sequence joins TRBV4-3 and TRBJ1-2; 8 bases are shared with TRBD1. The J segment lost 5 bases and the V segment lost 0 bases, leaving 11 bases of the junction unmatched. Germline V gene lookup returns CDR1 LGHNA and CDR2 YSLEER. The length of the CDR3 is 17 residues. CDR3 region: CASSQEPGQGSRYGYTF. CDR3 in DNA: TGCGCCAGCAGCCAAGAACCCGGACAGGGCAGTAGGTATGGCTACACCTTC.

This clonotype was picked up many times. The V gene is TRBV7-2, the J gene TRBJ2-7; D is perhaps TRBD2 (5 bases). V lost 11 bases and J 2 bases, leaving 13 bases between the germline ends. The CDR3 runs 12 residues. CDR1 and CDR2 from the germline V gene are SGHTA and FQGNSA. CDR3: CAEEERPYEQYF. CDR3 DNA: TGTGCCGAGGAGGAGAGACCCTACGAGCAGTACTTC.

The table lists this clonotype with many counts. The chain couples TRBV7-8 to TRBJ1-2; TRBD1 agrees at 7 bases. Germline CDR1 is SGHVS and CDR2 is FQNEAQ. V was pared by 3 bases and J by 6 bases, with 7 bases of the junction left unmatched. The CDR3 totals 14 residues. CDR3 amino acids: CASSFVGGGHGYTF. CDR3 DNA sequence: TGTGCCAGCAGCTTCGTGGGAGGGGGCCATGGCTACACCTTC.

This clonotype has just a few counts. The chain has TRBV6-5 and TRBJ2-5; D is tentatively TRBD1 or TRBD2 (5 bases each). The ends were cut back, 2 bases at V and 2 bases at J, with 15 bases in the middle. Germline V CDR1 and CDR2: MNHEY, SVGAGI. The CDR3 is made up of 16 amino acids. The CDR3: CASSYGVGDPQETQYF. CDR3 sequence (DNA): TGTGCCAGCAGTTACGGGGTGGGGGATCCACAAGAGACCCAGTACTTC.

The chain links TRBV5-1 to TRBJ2-5; TRBD1 matches at 9 bases. With the DNA end fitting TRBJ2-7 better, the J assignment may be wrong. The CDR3 spans 20 residues. Germline CDR1 SGHRS, CDR2 YFSETQ. For the CDR3, the DNA is TGCGCCAGCAGCTTGGCACCACAGGGGGCGTCGACCCTAGGCACCTACGAGCAGTACTTC. This translates into CASSLAPQGASTLGTYEQYF.

The V call is TRBV28, the J call TRBJ1-2, with D possibly being TRBD1 (6 bases). Germline V gives CDR1 MDHEN, CDR2 SYDVKM. The V end lost 6 bases, the J end lost 2 bases, and 13 bases lay between the germline ends. CDR3 length: 14 amino acids. Here the CDR3 reads CASSLRDMNYGYTF. CDR3 DNA: TGTGCCAGCAGCCTCCGGGACATGAACTATGGCTACACCTTC.

Only one count was recorded for this clonotype. This chain connects TRBV10-3 to TRBJ2-1; 9 bases line up with TRBD2. Germline V CDR1 and CDR2: ENHRY, SYGVKD. V lost 3 bases, J lost 8 bases, and 5 bases stayed unmatched. The CDR3 length is 14 residues. The CDR3 nucleotides read TGTGCCATCAGTGATAGCGGGAGCAGCGATGAGCAGTTCTTC. Translation: CAISDSGSSDEQFF.

In DNA, the CDR3 is TGTGCCAGCAGTCGACTAGCGGCTAGATCCCATGAGCAGTTCTTC. Translation gives CASSRLAARSHEQFF. The V and J genes are TRBV6-2 or TRBV6-3 and TRBJ2-1, with TRBD2 matching 9 bases. The CDR3 loop spans 15 amino acids. The trim removed 5 bases at V and 8 bases at J, leaving 10 bases unmatched. Germline V gene data show CDR1 as MNHEY and CDR2 as SVGEGT.

This clonotype was detected only a few times. The chain recombines TRBV4-1 with TRBJ2-3; 8 nucleotides line up with TRBD2. V lost 1 base and J lost 2; bases outside the gene matches: 5. This CDR3 contains 16 residues. Germline loops: CDR1 MGHRA, CDR2 YSYEKL. CDR3 sequence reads: CASSQVGGGFTDTQYF. The CDR3 nucleotides are TGCGCCAGCAGCCAAGTTGGCGGGGGGTTCACAGATACGCAGTATTTT.

This clonotype was recorded many times. The rearrangement uses TRBV15 and TRBJ2-5; TRBD2 might be the D (5 bases). V lost 2 bases, J lost 4 bases, and 11 bases lay in between. This CDR3 region has 14 residues. CDR1 LNHNV and CDR2 YYDKDF come from the germline V gene (reference sequence). The CDR3, as DNA: TGTGCCACCAGCAGAAGTAGCGTCGGAGAGACCCAGTACTTC. Its protein product is CATSRSSVGETQYF.